This T cell receptor (beta chain) was captured in a study of blood T cell repertoires in COVID-19. This clone was counted between two and nine times. Sequenced by immunoSEQ multiplex PCR; TCRdb stores in-frame clones only, minus some. The sample records about 180,000 clones, 70% to 90% being singletons. The receptor comes from a woman aged 25 to 45 with active or convalescent COVID-19. Sequenced: peripheral blood.

The DNA of the CDR3 is TGCGCCAGCAGCCTATCTGGCGTCAGGGACAGCTCCTACGAGCAGTACTTC. Translating gives CASSLSGVRDSSYEQYF. This chain joins TRBV5-1 and TRBJ2-7; 7 bases line up with TRBD1. CDR3 length equals 17 residues. Germline CDR1 and CDR2: SGHRS and YFSETQ. The V and J ends lost 4 bases and 0 bases, in that order; junction bases with no gene match: 13. Complete variable domain (other parts from reference TRBV5-1 and TRBJ2-7): KAGVTQTPRYLIKTRGQQVTLSCSPISGHRSVSWYQQTPGQGLQFLFEYFSETQRNKGNFPGRFSGRQFSNSRSEMNVSTLELGDSALYLCASSLSGVRDSSYEQYFGPGTRLTVT.